Shown below are 24 T cell receptor beta chains from a single sample sequenced in a study of cytomegalovirus exposure and HLA in healthy donors (dated by TCRdb to the late 2010s). The library came from the immunoSEQ multiplex PCR assay. For the multiplex PCR, a mixture combining 60 forward primers for TCR Vbeta segments and 13 reverse primers for TCR Jbeta segments was used. The immuneACCESS repertoire file appears here via TCRdb, limited to in-frame rearrangements. These files lack a portion of the clones; in checked studies, under half of the deficit traces to unresolved V genes, and the cause of the others is not known. The sample table lists about 94,000 clones, under 80% of them with a count of one. The ten largest clones add up to about 6.6% of the sample. The sequenced sample consisted of PBMCs. The source is a man aged 35 to 55 in good health and CMV-seropositive.

The sample holds many counts of this clone. The rearrangement uses TRBV6-4 and TRBJ2-7, with a weak D call TRBD1 (6 bases). The CDR3 sequence is 14 residues long. Trimming removed 8 bases from V and 5 bases from J, with 19 bases in between. Germline V gene data show CDR1 as MRHNA and CDR2 as SNTAGT. This CDR3 reads CASGGYLPPDEQYF. The CDR3 DNA follows: TGTGCCAGCGGGGGCTACCTCCCCCCGGACGAGCAGTACTTC.

The chain uses TRBV5-1 and TRBJ1-4, with D unclear. CDR3 length equals 14 residues. The germline V gene encodes CDR1 SGHRS and CDR2 YFSETQ. The V and J ends lost 3 bases and 5 bases respectively, with 11 bases between them. CDR3 region: CASSSGPGNEKLFF. The DNA for the CDR3 is TGCGCCAGCAGCTCCGGACCGGGAAATGAAAAACTGTTTTTT.

Only one count was recorded for this clone. V and J are TRBV4-2 and TRBJ1-2; 8 bases match TRBD1. The germline gives CDR1 LGHNA, CDR2 YNFKEQ. The CDR3 totals 13 residues. V gave up 3 bases and J gave up 8 bases; unmatched junction bases: 5. CDR3 sequence: CASSQRQGNGYTF. In DNA, the CDR3 is TGTGCCAGCAGCCAGAGACAGGGGAACGGCTACACCTTC.

The genes are TRBV28 and TRBJ2-1; TRBD2 matches at 8 bases. Germline CDR1 MDHEN, CDR2 SYDVKM. V shed 6 bases, J shed 4 bases, and the junction held 14 bases outside the gene matches. This CDR3 region has 17 residues. CDR3 loop: CASSPAGGTSGYNEQFF. The CDR3, as DNA: TGTGCCAGCAGCCCCGCCGGGGGCACTAGCGGTTACAATGAGCAGTTCTTC.

The J gene is TRBJ1-5, the V gene TRBV4-1; perhaps TRBD1 as D (5 bases). The V gene's germline CDR1 is MGHRA and CDR2 YSYEKL. CDR3 length: 15 residues. Trimming left V 0 bases short and J 9 bases short, with 15 bases between. Written as DNA, the CDR3 is TGCGCCAGCAGCCAAGAACGGACACCGGGTGGGCCCCAGCATTTT. It encodes CASSQERTPGGPQHF.

The chain carries TRBV27 and TRBJ2-3; TRBD2 might be the D (5 bases). From germline, CDR1 is MNHEY and CDR2 SMNVEV (reference sequence). This CDR3 is 14 amino acids long. V lost 5 bases and J 6 bases, leaving 15 bases between the germline ends. CDR3 loop: CASSPTGVVDTQYF. CDR3 nucleotide sequence: TGTGCCAGCAGTCCAACCGGGGTGGTCGATACGCAGTATTTT.

The rearrangement links TRBV6-1 to TRBJ1-6; D is uncertain. V lost 2 bases to trimming and J lost 7 bases, with 6 bases between them. The CDR3 consists of 13 residues. Germline loops: CDR1 MNHNS, CDR2 SASEGT. The CDR3 DNA reads as TGTGCCAGCAGTGAAAATTCGAATTCACCCCTCCACTTT. It codes for CASSENSNSPLHF.

The chain uses TRBV7-9 and TRBJ2-7, with D maybe TRBD2 (5 bases). Germline V gives CDR1 SEHNR, CDR2 FQNEAQ (reference sequence). This CDR3 comprises 13 residues. Trimming took 5 bases from V and 6 from J, leaving 14 bases between them. CDR3 loop: CASSPLASGEQYF. In nucleotides, the CDR3 is TGTGCCAGCAGCCCCCTGGCGAGCGGCGAGCAGTACTTC.

The chain employs TRBV10-1 and TRBJ2-5, with 8 nucleotides matching TRBD2. This CDR3 is 16 amino acids long. In germline, CDR1 is WNHNN, CDR2 SYGVQD (reference sequence). Trimming removed 0 bases from V and 4 bases from J; junction bases left unmatched: 7. In DNA form, the CDR3 reads TGCGCCAGCAGTGAGTCTCAAGGCAGCGGGGGAGAGACCCAGTACTTC. Its protein product is CASSESQGSGGETQYF.

This chain connects TRBV7-9 to TRBJ2-3; D is ambiguous. The length of the CDR3 is 12 residues. Germline CDR1 SEHNR, CDR2 FQNEAQ (reference sequence). V lost 1 base to trimming and J lost 5 bases, with 4 bases between them. This CDR3 is CASSLDIDTQYF. CDR3 coding DNA: TGTGCCAGCAGCTTAGACATAGATACGCAGTATTTT.

The J gene is TRBJ2-3, the V gene TRBV27, with D unresolved. The CDR3 is made up of 16 amino acids. Trimming stripped 5 bases from V and 3 bases from J, with 18 bases between. Germline CDR1 MNHEY, CDR2 SMNVEV (reference sequence). CDR3 in amino acids: CASSPSKAHGTDTQYF. CDR3 DNA sequence: TGTGCCAGCAGTCCCTCTAAAGCGCATGGGACAGATACGCAGTATTTT.

The chain is built from TRBV7-9 and TRBJ2-3; 8 bases map to TRBD1. Germline CDR1 reads SEHNR; CDR2 reads FQNEAQ (reference sequence). V lost 1 base to trimming and J lost 4 bases; unmatched junction nucleotides: 7. The CDR3 totals 16 residues. CDR3 protein: CASSLEGTGLADTQYF. CDR3 bases: TGTGCCAGCAGCTTAGAGGGGACAGGTCTTGCAGATACGCAGTATTTT. Full variable domain (rest looked up from reference TRBV7-9 and TRBJ2-3): DTGVSQNPRHKITKRGQNVTFRCDPISEHNRLYWYRQTLGQGPEFLTYFQNEAQLEKSRLLSDRFSAERPKGSFSTLEIQRTEQGDSAMYLCASSLEGTGLADTQYFGPGTRLTVL.

The chain has TRBV5-4 and TRBJ2-7; D unresolved. Trimming took 0 bases from V and 2 from J, leaving 15 bases between them. Germline-derived CDR1 and CDR2 are SGHNT and YYREEE (reference sequence). There are 16 residues in the CDR3. The CDR3 DNA sequence: TGTGCCAGCAGCTTGGGCGGTATGGCTGGTCCCTACGAGCAGTACTTC. Its translation is CASSLGGMAGPYEQYF. Full variable domain (missing parts from reference TRBV5-4 and TRBJ2-7): ETGVTQSPTHLIKTRGQQVTLRCSSQSGHNTVSWYQQALGQGPQFIFQYYREEENGRGNFPPRFSGLQFPNYSSELNVNALELDDSALYLCASSLGGMAGPYEQYFGPGTRLTVT.

The rearrangement uses TRBV9 and TRBJ2-6, with D possibly TRBD1 on 6 matching bases. Trimming stripped 0 bases from V and 0 bases from J, with 13 bases between. Germline lookup yields CDR1 SGDLS and CDR2 YYNGEE. The CDR3 contains 18 residues. CDR3 loop: CASSVAQTGFSGANVLTF. In DNA form, the CDR3 reads TGTGCCAGCAGCGTAGCCCAGACAGGCTTCTCTGGGGCCAACGTCCTGACTTTC.

V and J are TRBV5-1 and TRBJ1-2, with D maybe TRBD1 (6 bases). The V end lost 0 bases, the J end lost 5 bases, and 11 bases lay between the germline ends. This CDR3 has 14 amino acids. The germline V gene encodes CDR1 SGHRS and CDR2 YFSETQ. The CDR3, as DNA: TGCGCCAGCAGCTTGGAGGGGGTAGGATATGGCTACACCTTC. This gives the protein CASSLEGVGYGYTF.

The V call is TRBV7-2, the J call TRBJ2-1, with a tentative D call TRBD2 (6 bases). The V end lost 5 bases, the J end lost 7 bases, and 21 bases lay between the germline ends. The CDR3 is made up of 16 amino acids. Germline-derived CDR1 and CDR2 are SGHTA and FQGNSA. CDR3 bases: TGTGCCAGCAGCCTGCCCTCTAGCGCGAGGAGGAATGAGCAGTTCTTC. Translating gives CASSLPSSARRNEQFF.

This rearrangement joins TRBV11-2 to TRBJ2-7, with D maybe TRBD2 (5 bases). This CDR3 has 14 residues. CDR1 and CDR2 (germline): SGHAT, FQNNGV. V was shortened by 7 bases and J by 0 bases, with 13 bases between the two germline ends. The DNA of the CDR3 is TGTGCCAGCATCCCCCCGGGAAGCTCCTACGAGCAGTACTTC. Protein: CASIPPGSSYEQYF.

The V call is TRBV10-1, the J call TRBJ2-7; 7 nucleotides match TRBD1. The CDR3 covers 14 residues. Germline CDR1 WNHNN, CDR2 SYGVQD (reference sequence). Trimming cost V 5 bases and J 2 bases; bases outside gene matches: 6. As DNA, the CDR3 is TGCGCCAGCAGTCGAGGACAGGCCCCCTACGAGCAGTACTTC. Translated, it gives CASSRGQAPYEQYF.

The CDR3: CASSRQYSNQPQHF. The DNA for the CDR3 is TGTGCCAGCAGTCGACAGTATAGCAATCAGCCCCAGCATTTT. The rearrangement joins TRBV27 to TRBJ1-5; possible D gene TRBD1, 5 bases. The CDR3 sequence is 14 residues long. Germline values: CDR1 MNHEY, CDR2 SMNVEV (reference sequence). Trimming pared 5 bases from V and 0 bases from J, leaving 8 bases between.

The chain has TRBV6-1 and TRBJ1-1; possibly TRBD1 for D (5 bases). V was cut by 1 base and J by 5 bases, with 11 bases left in between. The germline V gene encodes CDR1 MNHNS and CDR2 SASEGT. The CDR3 sequence is 14 residues long. The CDR3 sequence: CASSEGAGDTEAFF. The CDR3 nucleotides read TGTGCCAGCAGTGAAGGGGCGGGGGATACTGAAGCTTTCTTT.

This clone was picked up a small number of times. The J gene is TRBJ2-3, the V gene TRBV9; no clear D gene. The CDR3 is made up of 14 amino acids. V lost 0 bases and J 7 bases, leaving 12 bases between the germline ends. Germline CDR1 and CDR2: SGDLS and YYNGEE. CDR3 protein: CASSVDGYGYTQYF. In DNA, the CDR3 is TGTGCCAGCAGCGTAGATGGGTACGGGTATACGCAGTATTTT.

This clone was picked up a small number of times. The rearrangement uses TRBV6-5 and TRBJ2-1, with 8 positions matching TRBD2. Germline V gene lookup returns CDR1 MNHEY and CDR2 SVGAGI. The V gene end was trimmed by 2 bases and the J gene end by 3 bases; junction bases not matched to a gene: 3. The CDR3 has 15 residues. The chain's CDR3 is CASSYGTSGYNEQFF. The CDR3 nucleotides are TGTGCCAGCAGTTACGGCACTAGCGGCTACAATGAGCAGTTCTTC.

A few counts support this clone. This chain connects TRBV29-1 to TRBJ2-3; 10 nucleotides agree with TRBD1. V shed 6 bases and J 3 bases; nucleotides not matched to a gene: 9. Germline CDR1 SQVTM, CDR2 ANQGSEA. The CDR3 spans 15 residues. The CDR3 sequence: CSVTRGQGKTDTQYF. The CDR3 DNA reads as TGCAGCGTCACGAGGGGACAGGGGAAGACAGATACGCAGTATTTT.

The chain carries TRBV6-4 and TRBJ1-6; D might be TRBD1 (5 bases). Trimming cost V 3 bases and J 8 bases, with 14 bases left between them. Germline assignment: CDR1 MRHNA and CDR2 SNTAGT. The CDR3 runs to 15 residues. The CDR3 loop reads CASSEVWGADSPLHF. DNA for the CDR3: TGTGCCAGCAGTGAGGTATGGGGCGCTGATTCACCCCTCCACTTT.